This TCR beta chain comes out of a study of blood T cell repertoires in COVID-19. Donors were grouped by their self-reported clinical history. The CDR3 is 14 amino acids. Germline V gene sequence: CDR1 SGHNT, CDR2 YYREEE (reference sequence). The V segment lost 4 bases and the J segment 4 bases; nucleotides outside the gene matches: 7. This table comes from immunoSEQ multiplex PCR, and its TCRdb copy is limited to in-frame clones, with some not included. The sample yields 250,000 to 350,000 clones, 90% seen once. The specimen was PBMCs or T cells enriched from blood (not recorded which). The V gene is TRBV5-4, the J gene TRBJ2-7; 8 bases map to TRBD2. The sequence was collected from a young woman who had recovered from COVID-19. CDR3 residues: CASSPSGSGYEQYF. In DNA form, the CDR3 reads TGTGCCAGCAGCCCCAGCGGGAGTGGTTACGAGCAGTACTTC.